This T cell receptor beta chain was identified in a study of T cell responses to AZD1222 COVID-19 vaccine. Overall study results and limits: White British people made up most donors, females outnumbered males, and clonal diversity was possibly underestimated.

This clone was found once. Its antigen is as yet unknown. Here immunoSEQ multiplex PCR was the method, and the copy in TCRdb shows in-frame clones only, minus some. Of about 140,000 clones in the sample, 92% were seen once. Germline-derived CDR1 and CDR2 are LGHDT and YNNKEL (reference sequence). The CDR3 spans 13 residues. Trimming shortened V by 2 bases and J by 3 bases, and 5 bases separated the two germline ends. The TCR originated in an adult in good health. The V gene is TRBV3-1 (or the pseudogene TRBV3-2), the J gene TRBJ1-5, with D uncertain. The sample was peripheral blood, taken on day 0 of AZD1222 vaccination. The CDR3 reads CASSQPPNQPQHF. The CDR3 DNA reads TGTGCCAGCAGCCAACCCCCCAATCAGCCCCAGCATTTT.